The 6 T cell receptor beta chains presented below share a single source sample, sequenced in a study of blood T cell repertoires in COVID-19 (TCRdb year 2020). Library method: the immunoSEQ multiplex PCR assay. This immuneACCESS table, as held by TCRdb, lists in-frame sequences with V and J called but not all clones. Of the missing ones, under half trace to an unresolved V gene in checked studies; the others have no known cause. For this sample the table gives fewer than 100,000 clones, of which around 90% were detected only once. The ten largest clones represent 40% to 55% of the sample. The specimen sequenced was peripheral blood. These receptors were obtained from a human donor in a cohort sampled during active COVID-19.

CDR3 in DNA: TGTGCCAGCAGCCAAGGCAGATCAGGGCTCTATGGCTACACCTTC. This translates into CASSQGRSGLYGYTF. V is TRBV3-1 (or the pseudogene TRBV3-2) and J is TRBJ1-2; D possibly corresponds to TRBD1 (5 bases). The CDR3 contains 15 residues. V lost 1 base to trimming and J lost 4 bases, with 13 bases between them. Germline V gene sequence: CDR1 LGHDT, CDR2 YNNKEL (reference sequence).

Worth noting for this clone: The sample has other DNA sequences that encode this CDR3 too. V gene TRBV2 combines with J gene TRBJ2-7; D not resolved. The CDR3 length is 12 residues. Germline CDR1 is SNHLY and CDR2 is FYNNEI. Trimming removed 5 bases from V and 0 bases from J, with 5 bases in between. This CDR3 is CASSYSSYEQYF. CDR3 in DNA: TGTGCCAGCAGTTATAGCTCCTACGAGCAGTACTTC. The full variable domain, completed using reference TRBV2 and TRBJ2-7, is EPEVTQTPSHQVTQMGQEVILRCVPISNHLYFYWYRQILGQKVEFLVSFYNNEISEKSEIFDDQFSVERPDGSNFTLKIRSTKLEDSAMYFCASSYSSYEQYFGPGTRLTVT.

The J gene is TRBJ2-1, the V gene TRBV2, with 7 positions matching TRBD2. The length of the CDR3 is 14 residues. Germline CDR1 reads SNHLY; CDR2 reads FYNNEI. V shed 10 bases, J shed 5 bases, and the junction held 11 bases outside the gene matches. In DNA, the CDR3 is TGTGCCACAAAAGAGAGCGGGACCCACAATGAGCAGTTCTTC. Protein product: CATKESGTHNEQFF.

The chain employs TRBV4-2 and TRBJ1-4; D might be TRBD1 (5 bases). CDR3 length: 16 amino acids. The germline gives CDR1 LGHNA, CDR2 YNFKEQ. V dropped 0 bases and J dropped 7 bases, with 15 bases sitting between them. The DNA for the CDR3 is TGTGCCAGCAGCCAAGACCCAGGGCAGGGTATTGAAAAACTGTTTTTT. Translation gives CASSQDPGQGIEKLFF.

This clone came up a few times. The V and J genes are TRBV11-3 and TRBJ2-1; 15 nucleotides match TRBD2. J lost 6 bases, V lost 3 bases, and 3 bases had no gene match. CDR1 is SGHNT and CDR2 is YENEEA in the germline V gene. This CDR3 is 16 amino acids long. The CDR3 DNA reads TGTGCCAGCAGCTTGAGGACTAGCGGGAGGGGCAATGAGCAGTTCTTC. Its translation is CASSLRTSGRGNEQFF.

The chain's CDR3 is CATSDSQGLNEKLFF. For the CDR3, the DNA is TGTGCCACCAGTGACTCACAGGGGTTAAATGAAAAACTGTTTTTT. The V call is TRBV24-1, the J call TRBJ1-4; 7 nucleotides line up with TRBD1. In germline, CDR1 is KGHDR, CDR2 SFDVKD. J was trimmed by 5 bases and V by 4 bases; bases with no gene match: 6. The CDR3 has 15 residues.